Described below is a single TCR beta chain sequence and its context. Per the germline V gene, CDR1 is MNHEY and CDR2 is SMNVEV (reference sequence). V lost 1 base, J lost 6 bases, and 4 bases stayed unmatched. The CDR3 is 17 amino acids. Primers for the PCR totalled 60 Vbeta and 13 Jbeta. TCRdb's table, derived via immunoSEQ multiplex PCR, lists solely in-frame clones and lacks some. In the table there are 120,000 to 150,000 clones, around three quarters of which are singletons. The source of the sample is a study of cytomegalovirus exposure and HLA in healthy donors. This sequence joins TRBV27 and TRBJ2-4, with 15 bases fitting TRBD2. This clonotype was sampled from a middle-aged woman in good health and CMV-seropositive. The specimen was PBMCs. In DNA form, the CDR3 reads TGTGCCAGCAGTTTATGGGGGACTAGCGGGAGGACAAACATTCAGTACTTC. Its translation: CASSLWGTSGRTNIQYF.